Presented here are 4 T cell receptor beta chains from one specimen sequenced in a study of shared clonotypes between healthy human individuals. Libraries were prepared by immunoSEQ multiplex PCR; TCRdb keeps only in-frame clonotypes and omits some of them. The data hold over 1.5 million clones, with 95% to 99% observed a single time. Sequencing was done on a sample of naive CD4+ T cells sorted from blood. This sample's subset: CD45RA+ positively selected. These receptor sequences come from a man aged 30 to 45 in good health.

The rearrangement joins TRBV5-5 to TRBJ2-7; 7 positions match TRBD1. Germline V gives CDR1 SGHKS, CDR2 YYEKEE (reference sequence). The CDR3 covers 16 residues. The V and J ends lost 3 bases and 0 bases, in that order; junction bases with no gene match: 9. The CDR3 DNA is TGTGCCAGCAGCTCCGACGACAGGGCTAGCTCCTACGAGCAGTACTTC. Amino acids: CASSSDDRASSYEQYF.

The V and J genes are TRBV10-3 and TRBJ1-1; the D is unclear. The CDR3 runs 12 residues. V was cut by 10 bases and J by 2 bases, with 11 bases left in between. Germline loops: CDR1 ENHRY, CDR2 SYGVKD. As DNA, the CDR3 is TGTGCCACATGGACTGGAAACACTGAAGCTTTCTTT. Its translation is CATWTGNTEAFF.

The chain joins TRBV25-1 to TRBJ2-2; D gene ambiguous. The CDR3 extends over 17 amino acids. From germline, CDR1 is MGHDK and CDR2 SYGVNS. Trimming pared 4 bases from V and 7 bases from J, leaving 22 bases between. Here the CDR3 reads CASSAPLGLQIGGELFF. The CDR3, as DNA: TGTGCCAGCAGTGCGCCCCTCGGTCTCCAAATAGGCGGGGAGCTGTTTTTT.

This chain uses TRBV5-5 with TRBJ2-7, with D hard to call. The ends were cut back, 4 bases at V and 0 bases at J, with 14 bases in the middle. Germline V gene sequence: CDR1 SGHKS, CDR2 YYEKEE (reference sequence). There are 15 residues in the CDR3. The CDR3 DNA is TGTGCCAGCAGCGCCTATGCTACACTCTCCTACGAGCAGTACTTC. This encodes CASSAYATLSYEQYF.